One sample yielded the 17 T cell receptor beta chains listed below, sequenced in a study of blood T cell repertoires in COVID-19. Method: immunoSEQ multiplex PCR; TCRdb's copy keeps in-frame clones and lacks some. Of some 270,000 clones in the sample, about 89% are singletons; the top ten hold 1.7%. Sequencing was done on a sample of PBMCs or T cells enriched from blood (not recorded which). These receptors were taken from a woman in her forties who had recovered from COVID-19.

The rearrangement links TRBV6-4 to TRBJ2-7; the match to TRBD1 covers 7 bases. V was clipped by 4 bases and J by 2 bases; unmatched bases: 8. The CDR3 runs 15 residues. The germline V gene encodes CDR1 MRHNA and CDR2 SNTAGT. The CDR3 reads CASSGFSQGPYEQYF. The CDR3 DNA reads as TGTGCCAGCAGTGGGTTTTCACAGGGGCCCTACGAGCAGTACTTC.

The V and J genes are TRBV11-2 and TRBJ2-1; 11 nucleotides align to TRBD2. The J segment lost 4 bases and the V segment lost 4 bases, leaving 6 bases of the junction unmatched. Germline CDR1 reads SGHAT; CDR2 reads FQNNGV. CDR3 length equals 16 residues. For the CDR3, the DNA is TGTGCCAGCAGCTCCTTGACTAGCGGGGTATACAATGAGCAGTTCTTC. Its translation: CASSSLTSGVYNEQFF.

The rearrangement links TRBV18 to TRBJ2-7, with a possible D match to TRBD1 (5 bases). The V and J ends lost 2 bases and 2 bases respectively, with 19 bases between them. The germline V gene has CDR1 KGHSH and CDR2 LQKENI. The CDR3 runs 17 residues. The CDR3 protein is CASSPTELAGKTYEQYF. The DNA for the CDR3 is TGTGCCAGCTCACCAACGGAACTGGCAGGGAAAACCTACGAGCAGTACTTC.

A word on this clone: Distinct nucleotide sequences in the sample also encode this CDR3. The rearrangement uses TRBV30 and TRBJ2-3, with D perhaps TRBD2 (6 bases). There are 12 residues in the CDR3. Trimming removed 4 bases at V and 1 base at J, with 6 bases between. Looked up from germline, CDR1 is GTSNPN and CDR2 is SVGIG (reference sequence). The CDR3 loop reads CAWTSGTDTQYF. The CDR3 nucleotides are TGTGCCTGGACTAGCGGCACAGATACGCAGTATTTT. Using reference TRBV30 and TRBJ2-3 for the parts outside the CDR3, the full variable domain is SQTIHQWPATLVQPVGSPLSLECTVEGTSNPNLYWYRQAAGRGLQLLFYSVGIGQISSEVPQNLSASRPQDRQFILSSKKLLLSDSGFYLCAWTSGTDTQYFGPGTRLTVL.

The chain is built from TRBV5-1 and TRBJ1-2; 9 positions match TRBD1. Germline V gene data show CDR1 as SGHRS and CDR2 as YFSETQ. J was trimmed by 4 bases and V by 4 bases; bases with no gene match: 5. The CDR3 is 14 residues long. CDR3 in DNA: TGCGCCAGCAGCCCGGGGACAGGGCGCTATGGCTACACCTTC. It is translated as CASSPGTGRYGYTF.

V gene TRBV19 combines with J gene TRBJ1-3; unclear D gene. This CDR3 spans 14 amino acids. CDR1 LNHDA and CDR2 SQIVND come from the germline V gene (reference sequence). Trimming pared 5 bases from V and 0 bases from J, leaving 8 bases between. The CDR3 bases are TGTGCCAGTAGTGAGAACTACTCTGGAAACACCATATATTTT. It codes for CASSENYSGNTIYF.

V usage is TRBV27 and J usage is TRBJ2-2; tentative D call: TRBD2 (7 bases). In germline, CDR1 is MNHEY, CDR2 SMNVEV (reference sequence). Trimming shortened V by 2 bases and J by 4 bases, and 14 bases separated the two germline ends. The CDR3 is 16 residues long. CDR3 in amino acids: CASSLSRGATTGELFF. The CDR3 nucleotides are TGTGCCAGCAGTTTAAGTCGGGGGGCGACCACCGGGGAGCTGTTTTTT.

The chain recombines TRBV11-2 with TRBJ2-1; D unclear. Between the trimmed V and J ends, which lost 1 base and 10 bases, there was a span of 11 bases. Germline V gene lookup returns CDR1 SGHAT and CDR2 FQNNGV. There are 13 residues in the CDR3. For the CDR3, the DNA is TGTGCCAGCAGCTTAGTTCAACTCTACGAGCAGTTCTTC. This sequence encodes CASSLVQLYEQFF.

The V call is TRBV5-1, the J call TRBJ2-1; possibly TRBD2 for D (5 bases). CDR1 is SGHRS, CDR2 YFSETQ, per germline. The CDR3 covers 16 residues. The germline V and J ends were trimmed by 0 bases and 0 bases, with 10 bases remaining between them. The CDR3 region has the DNA TGCGCCAGCAGCTTGGCGGGATCTAGCTCCTACAATGAGCAGTTCTTC. Translated: CASSLAGSSSYNEQFF.

The rearrangement links TRBV10-3 to TRBJ1-1; D not resolved. The germline gives CDR1 ENHRY, CDR2 SYGVKD. The CDR3 is made up of 13 amino acids. The V end was cut by 4 bases, the J end by 3 bases, with 9 bases between. The chain's CDR3 is CAISVEAHTEAFF. CDR3 nucleotides: TGTGCCATCAGTGTGGAGGCGCACACTGAAGCTTTCTTT.

This chain connects TRBV10-3 to TRBJ1-2, with 7 bases that match TRBD1. CDR1 ENHRY and CDR2 SYGVKD come from the germline V gene. V was clipped by 2 bases and J by 8 bases; unmatched bases: 8. The CDR3 contains 14 residues. The CDR3, as DNA: TGTGCCATCAGTGAGAGGGACAGCGCAGGGGGCTACACCTTC. Amino acid sequence: CAISERDSAGGYTF.

This clone has just a few counts. In DNA form, the CDR3 reads TGTGCCTGGAGTCCTTCAGTAAACACTGAAGCTTTCTTT. This sequence encodes CAWSPSVNTEAFF. V gene TRBV30 combines with J gene TRBJ1-1; D gene unclear. The CDR3 contains 13 residues. Trimming shortened V by 2 bases and J by 2 bases, and 9 bases separated the two germline ends. Germline V gene lookup returns CDR1 GTSNPN and CDR2 SVGIG (reference sequence).

The chain is built from TRBV30 and TRBJ1-1; no clear D. The germline V and J ends were trimmed by 4 bases and 3 bases, with 12 bases remaining between them. The length of the CDR3 is 13 residues. From germline, CDR1 is GTSNPN and CDR2 SVGIG (reference sequence). The CDR3 loop is CAWTTQRDTEAFF. For the CDR3, the DNA is TGTGCCTGGACCACACAGAGAGACACTGAAGCTTTCTTT.

This chain uses TRBV18 with TRBJ2-7; D perhaps matches TRBD2 (6 bases). CDR1 is KGHSH, CDR2 LQKENI, per germline. This CDR3 spans 15 amino acids. V lost 5 bases, J lost 2 bases, and 16 bases lay in between. CDR3 protein: CASSTGVTATYEQYF. The CDR3 DNA sequence: TGTGCCAGCTCAACGGGGGTAACGGCCACCTACGAGCAGTACTTC.

The chain links TRBV5-1 to TRBJ1-2, with TRBD1 matching over 9 bases. Germline CDR1 is SGHRS and CDR2 is YFSETQ. V shed 0 bases, J shed 4 bases, and the junction held 7 bases outside the gene matches. This CDR3 comprises 16 residues. DNA for the CDR3: TGCGCCAGCAGCTTGGGTACAGGGGGCATGGGCTATGGCTACACCTTC. Translating gives CASSLGTGGMGYGYTF.

The J gene is TRBJ2-3, the V gene TRBV19, with 9 bases matching TRBD1. Looked up from germline, CDR1 is LNHDA and CDR2 is SQIVND (reference sequence). V was clipped by 5 bases and J by 6 bases; unmatched bases: 9. The CDR3 consists of 15 residues. CDR3 coding DNA: TGTGCCAGTAGTTTCCGGACAGGGGTGATGGATACGCAGTATTTT. This encodes CASSFRTGVMDTQYF.

The rearrangement uses TRBV5-4 and TRBJ2-5; D is uncertain. The germline V gene encodes CDR1 SGHNT and CDR2 YYREEE (reference sequence). V lost 0 bases and J lost 1, with 10 bases in between. This CDR3 is 15 amino acids long. The CDR3 bases are TGTGCCAGCAGCTTGGCCGGTGACATCCAAGAGACCCAGTACTTC. Translated: CASSLAGDIQETQYF. Full variable domain (remainder filled in from reference TRBV5-4 and TRBJ2-5): ETGVTQSPTHLIKTRGQQVTLRCSSQSGHNTVSWYQQALGQGPQFIFQYYREEENGRGNFPPRFSGLQFPNYSSELNVNALELDDSALYLCASSLAGDIQETQYFGPGTRLLVL.